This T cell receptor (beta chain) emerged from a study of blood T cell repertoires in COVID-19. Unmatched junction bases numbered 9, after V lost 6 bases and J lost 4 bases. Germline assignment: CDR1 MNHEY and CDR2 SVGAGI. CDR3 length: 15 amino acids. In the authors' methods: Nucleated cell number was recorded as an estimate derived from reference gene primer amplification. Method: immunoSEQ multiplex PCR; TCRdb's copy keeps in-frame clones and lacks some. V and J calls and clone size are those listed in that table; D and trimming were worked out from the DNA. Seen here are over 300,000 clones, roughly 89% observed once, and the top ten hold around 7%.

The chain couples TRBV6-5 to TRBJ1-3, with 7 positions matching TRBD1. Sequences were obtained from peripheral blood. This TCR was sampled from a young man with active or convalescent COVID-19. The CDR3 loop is CASSLRQGSGNTIYF. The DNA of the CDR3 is TGTGCCAGCAGCCTTCGACAGGGTTCGGGAAACACCATATATTTT.